This T cell receptor (beta chain) was captured by sequencing in a study of cytomegalovirus exposure and HLA in healthy donors. With regard to this clone: Its antigen is unidentified.

With V trimmed by 5 bases and J by 0 bases, 7 bases remained unmatched. The CDR3 sequence is 15 residues long. From germline, CDR1 is MDHEN and CDR2 SYDVKM. This table comes from immunoSEQ multiplex PCR, and its TCRdb copy is limited to in-frame clones, with some not included. The sample includes 120,000 or so clones, under 90% of them seen just once. The study, taken as a whole, reports: Testing in vitro showed a few CMV-associated chains specific for CMV antigens. Among TCR beta chains, those listed as cytomegalovirus-associated numbered 164. Most TCR sequences showed up rarely, but some public TCRs showed up in many donors.

The clonotype originates from a woman under 30 in good health and CMV-seronegative. This chain uses TRBV28 with TRBJ2-7, with TRBD1 identical over 7 bases. Sequenced: PBMCs. For the CDR3, the DNA is TGTGCCAGCAGTATTACAGGGGCTTCCTCCTACGAGCAGTACTTC. It encodes CASSITGASSYEQYF.